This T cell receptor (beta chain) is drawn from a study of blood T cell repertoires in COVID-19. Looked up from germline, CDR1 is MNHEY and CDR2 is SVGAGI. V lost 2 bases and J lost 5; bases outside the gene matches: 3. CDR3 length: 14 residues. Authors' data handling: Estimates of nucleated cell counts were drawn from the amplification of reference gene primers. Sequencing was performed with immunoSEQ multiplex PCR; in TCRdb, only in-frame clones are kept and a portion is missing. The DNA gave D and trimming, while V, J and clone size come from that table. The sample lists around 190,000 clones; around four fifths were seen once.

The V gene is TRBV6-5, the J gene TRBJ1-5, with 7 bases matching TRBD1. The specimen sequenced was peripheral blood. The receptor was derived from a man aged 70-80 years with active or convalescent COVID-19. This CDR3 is CASSYEGTDQPQHF. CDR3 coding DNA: TGTGCCAGCAGTTACGAGGGGACAGATCAGCCCCAGCATTTT.